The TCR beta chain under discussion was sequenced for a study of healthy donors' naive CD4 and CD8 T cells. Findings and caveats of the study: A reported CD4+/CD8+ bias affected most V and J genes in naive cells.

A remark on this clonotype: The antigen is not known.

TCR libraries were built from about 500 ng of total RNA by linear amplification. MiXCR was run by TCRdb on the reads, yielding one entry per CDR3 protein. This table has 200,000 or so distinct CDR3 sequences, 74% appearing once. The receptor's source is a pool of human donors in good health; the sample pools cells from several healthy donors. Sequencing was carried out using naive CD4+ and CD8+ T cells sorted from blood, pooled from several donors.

The CDR3 spells CSTRRGSLNEQFF. In DNA form, the CDR3 reads TGCAGCACACGACGGGGCTCTTTAAATGAGCAGTTCTTC. The rearrangement joins TRBV29-1 to TRBJ2-1; D possibly matches TRBD1 or TRBD2 (5 bases each). CDR3 length: 13 amino acids. V lost 8 bases and J lost 7, with 18 bases in between. Looked up from germline, CDR1 is SQVTM and CDR2 is ANQGSEA.